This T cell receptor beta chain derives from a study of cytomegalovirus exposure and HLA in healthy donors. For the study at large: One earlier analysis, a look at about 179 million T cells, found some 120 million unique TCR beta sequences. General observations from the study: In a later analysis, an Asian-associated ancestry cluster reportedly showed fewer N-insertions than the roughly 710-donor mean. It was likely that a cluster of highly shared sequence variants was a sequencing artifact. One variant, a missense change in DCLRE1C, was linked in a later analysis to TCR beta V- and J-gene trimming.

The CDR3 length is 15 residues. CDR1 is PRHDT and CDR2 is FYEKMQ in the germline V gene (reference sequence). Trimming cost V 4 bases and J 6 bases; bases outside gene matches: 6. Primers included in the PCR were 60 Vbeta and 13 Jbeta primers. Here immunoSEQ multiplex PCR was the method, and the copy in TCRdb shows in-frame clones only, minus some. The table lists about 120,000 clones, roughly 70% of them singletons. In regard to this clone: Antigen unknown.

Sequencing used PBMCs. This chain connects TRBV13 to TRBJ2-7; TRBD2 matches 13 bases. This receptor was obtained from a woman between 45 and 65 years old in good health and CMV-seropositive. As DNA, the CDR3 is TGTGCCAGCAGCTCAAGGTGGACTAGCGGGAGCGAGCAGTACTTC. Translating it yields CASSSRWTSGSEQYF.